This TCR beta chain was identified during a study of healthy donors' naive CD4 and CD8 T cells. Study at large: Donors spanned ages 20-25, 40-50 and 60-70 years, half female.

A linear amplification protocol produced the TCR libraries from 500 ng of total RNA. TCRdb recomputed calls from the reads with MiXCR, one row per CDR3 protein. Of approximately 180,000 distinct CDR3 sequences listed, around 80% are singletons. This CDR3 is 14 amino acids long. Unmatched junction bases numbered 9, after V lost 8 bases and J lost 8 bases. This clonotype was obtained from a pool of human donors in good health; the sample pools cells from several healthy donors. This chain links TRBV12-3 or TRBV12-4 with TRBJ2-1; TRBD2 matches at 10 bases. Material: naive CD4+ and CD8+ T cells sorted from blood, pooled from several donors. The CDR3 spells CASAVAGGMDEQFF. The CDR3, as DNA: TGTGCCAGCGCGGTAGCGGGAGGAATGGATGAGCAGTTCTTC.